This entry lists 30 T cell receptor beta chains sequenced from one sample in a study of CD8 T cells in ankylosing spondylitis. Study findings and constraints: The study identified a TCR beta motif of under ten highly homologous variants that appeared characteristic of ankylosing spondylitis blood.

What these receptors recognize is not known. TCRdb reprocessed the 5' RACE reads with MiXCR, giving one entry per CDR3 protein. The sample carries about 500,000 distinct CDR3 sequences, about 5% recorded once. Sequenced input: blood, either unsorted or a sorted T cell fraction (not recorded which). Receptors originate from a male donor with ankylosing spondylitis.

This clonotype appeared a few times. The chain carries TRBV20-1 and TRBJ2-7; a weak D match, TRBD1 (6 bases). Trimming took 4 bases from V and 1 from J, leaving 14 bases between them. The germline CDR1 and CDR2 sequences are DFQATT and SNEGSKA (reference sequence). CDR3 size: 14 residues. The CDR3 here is CSAKTGTISYEQYF. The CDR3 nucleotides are TGCAGTGCTAAAACCGGGACAATATCCTACGAGCAGTACTTC.

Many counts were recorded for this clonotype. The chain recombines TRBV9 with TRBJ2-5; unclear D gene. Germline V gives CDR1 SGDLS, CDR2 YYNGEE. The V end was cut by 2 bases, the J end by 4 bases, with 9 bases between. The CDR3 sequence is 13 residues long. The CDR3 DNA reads TGTGCCAGCAGCGTTGGTCCCTCAGAGACCCAGTACTTC. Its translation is CASSVGPSETQYF.

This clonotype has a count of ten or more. CDR3 in amino acids: CASMYGGNTGELFF. The CDR3 region has the DNA TGTGCCAGCATGTACGGAGGGAACACCGGGGAGCTGTTTTTT. The V call is TRBV27, the J call TRBJ2-2; the D gene is possibly TRBD2 (5 bases). V was trimmed by 7 bases and J by 1 base, leaving 10 bases between them. Germline V gene sequence: CDR1 MNHEY, CDR2 SMNVEV (reference sequence). The CDR3 extends over 14 amino acids.

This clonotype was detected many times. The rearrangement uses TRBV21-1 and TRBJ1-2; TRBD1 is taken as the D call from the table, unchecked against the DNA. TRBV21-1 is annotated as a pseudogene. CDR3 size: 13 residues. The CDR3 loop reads CASSRGKVGDYTF. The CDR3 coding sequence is TGTGCCAGCAGCAGGGGGAAGGTGGGCGACTACACCTTC.

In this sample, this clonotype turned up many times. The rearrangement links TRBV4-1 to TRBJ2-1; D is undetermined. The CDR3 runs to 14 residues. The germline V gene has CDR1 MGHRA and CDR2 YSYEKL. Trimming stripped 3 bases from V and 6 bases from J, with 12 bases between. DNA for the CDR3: TGCGCCAGCAGCCAGTCTCAAATTACCAATGAGCAGTTCTTC. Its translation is CASSQSQITNEQFF.

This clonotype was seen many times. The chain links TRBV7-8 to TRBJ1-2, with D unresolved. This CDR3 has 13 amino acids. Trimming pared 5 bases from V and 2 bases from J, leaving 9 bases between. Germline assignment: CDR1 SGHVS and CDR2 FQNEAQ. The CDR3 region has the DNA TGTGCCAGCAGCCCCCACGCGAACTATGGCTACACCTTC. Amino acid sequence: CASSPHANYGYTF.

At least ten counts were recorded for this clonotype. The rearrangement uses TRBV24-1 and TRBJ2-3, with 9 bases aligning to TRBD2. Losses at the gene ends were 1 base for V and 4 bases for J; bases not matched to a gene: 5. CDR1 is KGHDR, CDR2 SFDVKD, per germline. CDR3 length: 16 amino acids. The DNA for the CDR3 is TGTGCCACCAGTGATTTCCGCGGGGGGGCGGCAGATACGCAGTATTTT. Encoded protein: CATSDFRGGAADTQYF.

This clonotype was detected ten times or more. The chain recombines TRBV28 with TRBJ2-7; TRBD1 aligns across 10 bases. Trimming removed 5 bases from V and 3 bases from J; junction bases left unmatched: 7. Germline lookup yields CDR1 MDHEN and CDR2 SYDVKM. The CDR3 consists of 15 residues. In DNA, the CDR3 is TGTGCCAGCAGTACAACCGGGACAGGGGTCTACGAGCAGTACTTC. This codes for CASSTTGTGVYEQYF.

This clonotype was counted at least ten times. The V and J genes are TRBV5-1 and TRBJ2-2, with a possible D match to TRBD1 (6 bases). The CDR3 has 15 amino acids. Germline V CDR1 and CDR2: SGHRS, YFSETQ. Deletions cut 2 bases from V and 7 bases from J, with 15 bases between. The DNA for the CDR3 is TGCGCCAGCAGCTTAAACTACAGGGTCTTCGGGGAGCTGTTTTTT. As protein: CASSLNYRVFGELFF.

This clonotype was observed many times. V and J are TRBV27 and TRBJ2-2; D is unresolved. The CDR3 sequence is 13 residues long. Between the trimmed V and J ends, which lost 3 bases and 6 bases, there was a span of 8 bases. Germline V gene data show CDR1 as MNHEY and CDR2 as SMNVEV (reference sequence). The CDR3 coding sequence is TGTGCCAGCAGTTTCTCCGAGTCCGGGGAGCTGTTTTTT. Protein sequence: CASSFSESGELFF.

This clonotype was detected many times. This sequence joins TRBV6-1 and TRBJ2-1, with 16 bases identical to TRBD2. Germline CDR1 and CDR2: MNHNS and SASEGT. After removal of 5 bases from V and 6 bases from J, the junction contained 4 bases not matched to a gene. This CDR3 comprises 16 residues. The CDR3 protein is CASSLGTSGRGNEQFF. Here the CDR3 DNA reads TGTGCCAGCAGTCTCGGGACTAGCGGGAGGGGCAATGAGCAGTTCTTC.

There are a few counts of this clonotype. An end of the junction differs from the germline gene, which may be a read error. The CDR3 sequence is CCARTSGRRSWDTQYF. CDR3 in DNA: TGCTGTGCTAGGACTAGCGGGAGGAGGAGTTGGGATACGCAGTATTTT. V is TRBV20-1 and J is TRBJ2-3; 14 positions match TRBD2. The CDR3 is 16 residues long. Germline values: CDR1 DFQATT, CDR2 SNEGSKA (reference sequence).

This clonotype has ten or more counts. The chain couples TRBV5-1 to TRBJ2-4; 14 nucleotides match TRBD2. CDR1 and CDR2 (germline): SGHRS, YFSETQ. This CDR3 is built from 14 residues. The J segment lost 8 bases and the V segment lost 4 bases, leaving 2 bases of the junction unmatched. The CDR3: CASSGTSGSDIQYF. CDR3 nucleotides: TGCGCCAGCAGCGGGACTAGCGGGAGTGACATTCAGTACTTC.

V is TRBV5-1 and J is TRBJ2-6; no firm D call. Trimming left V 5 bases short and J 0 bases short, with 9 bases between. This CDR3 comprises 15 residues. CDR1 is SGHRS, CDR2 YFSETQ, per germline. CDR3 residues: CASSLQSSGANVLTF. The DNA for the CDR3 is TGCGCCAGCAGTTTACAGAGCTCTGGGGCCAACGTCCTGACTTTC.

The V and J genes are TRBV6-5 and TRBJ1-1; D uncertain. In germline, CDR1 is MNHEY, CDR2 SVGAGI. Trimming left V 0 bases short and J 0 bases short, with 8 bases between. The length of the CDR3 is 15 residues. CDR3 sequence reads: CASSYSTSMNTEAFF. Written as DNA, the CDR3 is TGTGCCAGCAGTTACTCGACAAGCATGAACACTGAAGCTTTCTTT.

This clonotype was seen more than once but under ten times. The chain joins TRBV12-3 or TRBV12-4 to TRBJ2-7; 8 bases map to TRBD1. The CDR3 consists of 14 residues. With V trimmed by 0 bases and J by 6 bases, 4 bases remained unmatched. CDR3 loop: CASSLAGQGGEQYF. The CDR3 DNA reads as TGTGCCAGCAGTTTAGCAGGACAGGGAGGCGAGCAGTACTTC.

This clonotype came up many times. The CDR3 loop is CSANLPGISYEQYF. CDR3 DNA sequence: TGCAGTGCCAACCTCCCGGGAATCTCCTACGAGCAGTACTTC. V usage is TRBV20-1 and J usage is TRBJ2-7; tentative D call: TRBD2 (5 bases). V was cut by 6 bases and J by 0 bases, with 15 bases left in between. This CDR3 comprises 14 residues. Germline CDR1 DFQATT, CDR2 SNEGSKA (reference sequence).

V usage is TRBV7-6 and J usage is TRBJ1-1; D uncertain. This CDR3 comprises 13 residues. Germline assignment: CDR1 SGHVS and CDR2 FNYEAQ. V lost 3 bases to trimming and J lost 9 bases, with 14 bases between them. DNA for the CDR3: TGTGCCAGCAGCTTGTTAGTCTCGGATCAAGCTTTCTTT. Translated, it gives CASSLLVSDQAFF.

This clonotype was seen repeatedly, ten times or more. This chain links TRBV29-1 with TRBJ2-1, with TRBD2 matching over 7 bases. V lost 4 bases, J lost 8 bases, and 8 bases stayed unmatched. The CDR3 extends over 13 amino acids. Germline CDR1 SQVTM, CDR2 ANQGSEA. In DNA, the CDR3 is TGCAGCGTTGTAAGCGGGATAGAGGATGAGCAGTTCTTC. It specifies CSVVSGIEDEQFF.

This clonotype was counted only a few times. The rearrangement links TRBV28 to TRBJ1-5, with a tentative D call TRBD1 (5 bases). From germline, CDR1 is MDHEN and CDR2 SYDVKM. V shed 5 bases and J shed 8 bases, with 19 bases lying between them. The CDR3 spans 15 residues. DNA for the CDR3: TGTGCCAGCAGTCTTCTCCGGGACGCCCGTGAGCCCCAGCATTTT. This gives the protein CASSLLRDAREPQHF. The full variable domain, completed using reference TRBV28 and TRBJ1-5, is DVKVTQSSRYLVKRTGEKVFLECVQDMDHENMFWYRQDPGLGLRLIYFSYDVKMKEKGDIPEGYSVSREKKERFSLILESASTNQTSMYLCASSLLRDAREPQHFGDGTRLSIL.

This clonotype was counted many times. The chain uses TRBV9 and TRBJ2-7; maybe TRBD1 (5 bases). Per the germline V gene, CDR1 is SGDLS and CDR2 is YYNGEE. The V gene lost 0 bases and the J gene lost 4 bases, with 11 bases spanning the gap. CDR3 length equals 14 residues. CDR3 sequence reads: CASSVAGPQYEQYF. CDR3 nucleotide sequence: TGTGCCAGCAGCGTAGCAGGGCCCCAATACGAGCAGTACTTC.

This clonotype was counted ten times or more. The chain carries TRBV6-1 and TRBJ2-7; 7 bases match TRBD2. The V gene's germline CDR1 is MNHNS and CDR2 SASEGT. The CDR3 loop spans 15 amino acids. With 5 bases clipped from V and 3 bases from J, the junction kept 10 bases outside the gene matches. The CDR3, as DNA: TGTGCCAGCAGTCAGAGGCTAGCGGAAAACTACGAGCAGTACTTC. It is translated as CASSQRLAENYEQYF.

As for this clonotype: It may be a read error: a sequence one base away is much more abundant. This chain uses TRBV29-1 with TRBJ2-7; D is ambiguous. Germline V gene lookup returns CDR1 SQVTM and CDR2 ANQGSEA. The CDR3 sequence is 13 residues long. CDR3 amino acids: CGVERTDGYEQYF. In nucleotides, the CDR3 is TGCGGCGTTGAACGGACGGACGGCTACGAGCAGTACTTC.

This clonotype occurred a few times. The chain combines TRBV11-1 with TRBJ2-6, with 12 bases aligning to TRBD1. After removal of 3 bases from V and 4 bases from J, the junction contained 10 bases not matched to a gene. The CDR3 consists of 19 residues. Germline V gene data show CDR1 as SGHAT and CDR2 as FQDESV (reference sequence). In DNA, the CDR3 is TGTGCCAGCAGCTTCCCACCGGGACAGGGGGCGGAAGGGGCCAACGTCCTGACTTTC. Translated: CASSFPPGQGAEGANVLTF.

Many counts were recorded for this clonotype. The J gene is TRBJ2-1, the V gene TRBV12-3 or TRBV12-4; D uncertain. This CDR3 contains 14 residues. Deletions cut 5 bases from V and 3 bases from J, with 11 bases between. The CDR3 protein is CASSTGPVYNEQFF. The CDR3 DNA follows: TGTGCCAGCAGTACCGGGCCGGTCTACAATGAGCAGTTCTTC.

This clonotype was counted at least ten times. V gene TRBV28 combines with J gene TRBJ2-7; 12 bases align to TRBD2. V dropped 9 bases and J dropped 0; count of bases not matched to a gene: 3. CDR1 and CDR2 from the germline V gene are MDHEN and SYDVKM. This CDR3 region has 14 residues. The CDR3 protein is CARKLAGGSYEQYF. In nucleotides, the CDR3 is TGTGCCAGAAAACTAGCGGGAGGCTCCTACGAGCAGTACTTC. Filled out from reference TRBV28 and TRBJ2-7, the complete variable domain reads DVKVTQSSRYLVKRTGEKVFLECVQDMDHENMFWYRQDPGLGLRLIYFSYDVKMKEKGDIPEGYSVSREKKERFSLILESASTNQTSMYLCARKLAGGSYEQYFGPGTRLTVT.

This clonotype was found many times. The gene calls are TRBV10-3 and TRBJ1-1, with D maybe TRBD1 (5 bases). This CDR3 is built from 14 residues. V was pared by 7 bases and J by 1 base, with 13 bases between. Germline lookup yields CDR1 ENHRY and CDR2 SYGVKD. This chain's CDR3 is CAINSRGGNTEAFF. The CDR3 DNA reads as TGTGCCATCAACTCAAGGGGAGGGAACACTGAAGCTTTCTTT.

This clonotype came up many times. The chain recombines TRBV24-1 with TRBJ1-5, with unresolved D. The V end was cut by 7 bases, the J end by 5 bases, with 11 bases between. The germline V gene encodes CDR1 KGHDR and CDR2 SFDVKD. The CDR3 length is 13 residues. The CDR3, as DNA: TGTGCCACCAGCTCCGGGAGTCATCAGCCCCAGCATTTT. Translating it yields CATSSGSHQPQHF.

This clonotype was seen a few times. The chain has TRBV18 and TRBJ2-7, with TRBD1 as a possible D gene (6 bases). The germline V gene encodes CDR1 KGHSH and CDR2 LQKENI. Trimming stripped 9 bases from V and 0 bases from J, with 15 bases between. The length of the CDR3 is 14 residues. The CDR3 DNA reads TGTGCCAGTTCCGGACAGAACCGCTCCTACGAGCAGTACTTC. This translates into CASSGQNRSYEQYF.

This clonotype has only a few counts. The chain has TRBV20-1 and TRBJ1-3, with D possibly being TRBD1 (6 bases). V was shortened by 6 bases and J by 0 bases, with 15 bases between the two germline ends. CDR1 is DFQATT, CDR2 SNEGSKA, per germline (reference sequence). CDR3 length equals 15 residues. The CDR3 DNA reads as TGCAGTGCGCCTGACAGGAGAAGCTCTGGAAACACCATATATTTT. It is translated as CSAPDRRSSGNTIYF.